This T cell receptor (beta chain) was recovered during a study of blood T cell repertoires in COVID-19. Germline values: CDR1 SGHAT, CDR2 FQNNGV. The CDR3 length is 10 residues. V was trimmed by 6 bases and J by 3 bases, leaving 2 bases between them. Data came from immunoSEQ multiplex PCR; TCRdb stores just in-frame clones and leaves some out. The table records about 370,000 clones, nearly 90% of them present only once. Sequencing was done on a sample of PBMCs or T cells enriched from blood (not recorded which). The V call is TRBV11-2, the J call TRBJ2-5; D uncertain. The TCR was taken from a woman between 25 and 40 years old who had recovered from COVID-19. CDR3 nucleotides: TGTGCCAGCAGTAAAGAGACCCAGTACTTC. It translates to CASSKETQYF. The entire variable domain, with the rest obtained from reference TRBV11-2 and TRBJ2-5, is as follows: EAGVAQSPRYKIIEKRQSVAFWCNPISGHATLYWYQQILGQGPKLLIQFQNNGVVDDSQLPKDRFSAERLKGVDSTLKIQPAKLEDSAVYLCASSKETQYFGPGTRLLVL.